The next 16 T cell receptor beta chains were all read from a single sample in a study of a mutant IDH1 vaccine in newly diagnosed glioma. Libraries were prepared by immunoSEQ multiplex PCR; TCRdb keeps only in-frame clonotypes and omits some of them. The sample lists some 51,000 clones, over 65% occurring once. Time point described: baseline, week 1 (first vaccination visit). As to treatment: pre-vaccination baseline after standard-of-care therapy. The material sequenced was PBMCs, taken from a glioma patient treated with radiotherapy, temozolomide or both. The receptors were gathered from a woman in her forties with glioma.

The CDR3 reads CASSLDSLGTEAFF. CDR3 coding DNA: TGCGCCAGCAGCTTAGACAGCCTGGGGACTGAAGCTTTCTTT. The genes are TRBV5-1 and TRBJ1-1; TRBD1 is a possible D gene (5 bases). The CDR3 contains 14 residues. Trimming took off 2 bases at V and 5 bases at J, with 13 bases between the two ends. Germline V gene sequence: CDR1 SGHRS, CDR2 YFSETQ. Full variable domain (rest looked up from reference TRBV5-1 and TRBJ1-1): KAGVTQTPRYLIKTRGQQVTLSCSPISGHRSVSWYQQTPGQGLQFLFEYFSETQRNKGNFPGRFSGRQFSNSRSEMNVSTLELGDSALYLCASSLDSLGTEAFFGQGTRLTVV.

This chain joins TRBV4-2 and TRBJ2-5; 14 bases agree with TRBD2. The length of the CDR3 is 16 residues. V gave up 1 base and J gave up 2 bases; unmatched junction bases: 0. Germline V gene data show CDR1 as LGHNA and CDR2 as YNFKEQ. In DNA, the CDR3 is TGTGCCAGCAGCCAAGGGACTAGCGGGGGGCAAGAGACCCAGTACTTC. Translation: CASSQGTSGGQETQYF.

The J gene is TRBJ1-2, the V gene TRBV5-4; D unclear. Trimming stripped 3 bases from V and 2 bases from J, with 17 bases between. The CDR3 sequence is 16 residues long. The V gene's germline CDR1 is SGHNT and CDR2 YYREEE (reference sequence). In DNA, the CDR3 is TGTGCCAGCAGCTCCCCGACCCCTGACAAGAACTATGGCTACACCTTC. Translated, it gives CASSSPTPDKNYGYTF.

The chain carries TRBV6-1 and TRBJ2-3; 9 positions agree with TRBD2. The CDR3 runs to 16 residues. The germline gives CDR1 MNHNS, CDR2 SASEGT. J gave up 2 bases and V 4 bases, and 7 bases lay outside the gene matches. The chain's CDR3 is CASSVRAGGPTDTQYF. CDR3 coding DNA: TGTGCCAGCAGTGTTAGGGCGGGGGGGCCCACAGATACGCAGTATTTT.

This chain uses TRBV30 with TRBJ1-5; D is ambiguous. The CDR3 totals 14 residues. With 1 base removed from V and 2 bases from J, the gap between germline ends came to 9 bases. CDR1 and CDR2 from the germline V gene are GTSNPN and SVGIG (reference sequence). CDR3 nucleotides: TGTGCCTGGAGTGGTGGGTTGGGCAATCAGCCCCAGCATTTT. This translates into CAWSGGLGNQPQHF.

The CDR3 sequence is CAISDPGTGVRGYTF. For the CDR3, the DNA is TGTGCCATCAGTGATCCCGGGACAGGGGTTCGGGGCTACACCTTC. The rearrangement uses TRBV10-3 and TRBJ1-2, with 10 bases identical to TRBD1. Looked up from germline, CDR1 is ENHRY and CDR2 is SYGVKD. The CDR3 covers 15 residues. V lost 3 bases, J lost 8 bases, and 9 bases stayed unmatched.

The V gene is TRBV2, the J gene TRBJ1-5; D possibly corresponds to TRBD1 (5 bases). CDR1 is SNHLY, CDR2 FYNNEI, per germline. V gave up 4 bases and J gave up 7 bases, with 14 bases separating them. The CDR3 is 14 amino acids. CDR3 DNA: TGTGCCAGCAGTGTCGGGAGCGGGGGACAGCCCCAGCATTTT. As protein: CASSVGSGGQPQHF.

This rearrangement joins TRBV15 to TRBJ2-5; the match to TRBD2 covers 13 bases. CDR1 and CDR2 from the germline V gene are LNHNV and YYDKDF (reference sequence). V lost 1 base, J lost 0 bases, and 2 bases stayed unmatched. There are 17 residues in the CDR3. CDR3 nucleotides: TGTGCCACCAGCAGAGGGGGACTAGCGGGGTACCAAGAGACCCAGTACTTC. This sequence encodes CATSRGGLAGYQETQYF.

The chain carries TRBV7-2 and TRBJ2-3; 8 bases agree with TRBD1. CDR1 and CDR2 from the germline V gene are SGHTA and FQGNSA. Unmatched junction bases numbered 8, after V lost 5 bases and J lost 7 bases. The CDR3 sequence is 14 residues long. The CDR3 region is CASSDRTGSHTQYF. The CDR3 coding sequence is TGTGCCAGCAGCGACCGGACAGGGTCCCATACGCAGTATTTT.

This clone occurred once. The rearrangement joins TRBV2 to TRBJ2-7; 7 bases map to TRBD1. The CDR3 consists of 14 residues. Germline CDR1 is SNHLY and CDR2 is FYNNEI. With V trimmed by 6 bases and J by 0 bases, 5 bases remained unmatched. The CDR3 DNA reads TGTGCCAGCAGCCGACAGGGCAGCTCCTACGAGCAGTACTTC. Translating it yields CASSRQGSSYEQYF.

J is TRBJ2-5 and V is TRBV2; D possibly corresponds to TRBD2 (5 bases). Germline loops: CDR1 SNHLY, CDR2 FYNNEI. The ends were cut back, 9 bases at V and 3 bases at J, with 8 bases in the middle. CDR3 length: 11 amino acids. Here the CDR3 reads CASEREETQYF. The CDR3 coding sequence is TGTGCCAGTGAGAGGGAAGAGACCCAGTACTTC. Variable domain in full (rest from reference TRBV2 and TRBJ2-5): EPEVTQTPSHQVTQMGQEVILRCVPISNHLYFYWYRQILGQKVEFLVSFYNNEISEKSEIFDDQFSVERPDGSNFTLKIRSTKLEDSAMYFCASEREETQYFGPGTRLLVL.

The V gene is TRBV12-5, the J gene TRBJ1-4; D not resolved. Germline V gene sequence: CDR1 LGHNT, CDR2 FRNRAP. The CDR3 has 14 residues. V dropped 6 bases and J dropped 0 bases, with 8 bases sitting between them. The CDR3 sequence is CASGLYATNEKLFF. The CDR3 nucleotides read TGTGCTAGTGGCCTGTATGCAACTAATGAAAAACTGTTTTTT.

For the CDR3, the DNA is TGTGCCACACAAGGGGGACAGGGGTACAATGAGCAGTTCTTC. As protein: CATQGGQGYNEQFF. The V and J genes are TRBV2 and TRBJ2-1; 10 positions match TRBD1. This CDR3 spans 14 amino acids. Germline CDR1 and CDR2: SNHLY and FYNNEI. J was trimmed by 4 bases and V by 10 bases; bases with no gene match: 7.

The chain joins TRBV29-1 to TRBJ1-1; D remains unclear. V lost 5 bases and J 6 bases, leaving 10 bases between the germline ends. CDR1 is SQVTM and CDR2 is ANQGSEA in the germline V gene. The CDR3 has 11 amino acids. The CDR3 sequence is CSVLRASEAFF. The CDR3 DNA reads as TGCAGCGTTTTGAGGGCGTCTGAAGCTTTCTTT. Using reference TRBV29-1 and TRBJ1-1 for the parts outside the CDR3, the full variable domain is SAVISQKPSRDICQRGTSLTIQCQVDSQVTMMFWYRQQPGQSLTLIATANQGSEATYESGFVIDKFPISRPNLTFSTLTVSNMSPEDSSIYLCSVLRASEAFFGQGTRLTVV.

This clone has only a few counts. The chain recombines TRBV9 with TRBJ2-5; TRBD2 matches 9 bases. CDR3 length: 16 residues. Germline lookup yields CDR1 SGDLS and CDR2 YYNGEE. With V trimmed by 0 bases and J by 5 bases, 8 bases remained unmatched. The CDR3 sequence: CASSVDGGGAQETQYF. CDR3 sequence (DNA): TGTGCCAGCAGCGTAGATGGCGGGGGGGCCCAGGAGACCCAGTACTTC.

The genes are TRBV30 and TRBJ2-3; D is uncertain. Trimming removed 1 base at V and 6 bases at J, with 5 bases between. The CDR3 covers 11 residues. Germline values: CDR1 GTSNPN, CDR2 SVGIG (reference sequence). The CDR3 sequence is CAWSGTDTQYF. Written as DNA, the CDR3 is TGTGCCTGGAGTGGGACGGATACGCAGTATTTT.